This entry features one T cell receptor beta chain sequence. The antigen it recognizes is unknown. No base-level quality is on record; no much larger clone is a single base apart. TCRbeta CDR3 regions were amplified from genomic DNA using the immunoSEQ Assay, a bias-controlled multiplex PCR. The authors' analysis ran thus. The number of nucleated cells in each sample was estimated by amplification of reference gene primers within the assay. To quantify the absolute abundance of each unique TCRbeta CDR3 rearrangement, sequence reads were collapsed and filtered. Productive Simpson clonality was computed per sample as the square root of Simpson's diversity index over productive rearrangements. TCRdb re-hosts the immuneACCESS table, in-frame sequences only. Its copies lack some clones; in the studies checked, an unresolved V gene accounts for under half of them, and the cause for the rest is not known. That table furnishes V, J and clone size, whereas the DNA furnished D and trimming. The sample includes some 340,000 clones, with more than 70% observed a single time. Roughly 5.3% of the sample belongs to the ten largest clones.

The data were taken from a study of blood T cell repertoires in COVID-19 (dated by TCRdb to about 2020). Describing the broader study: Collaborator samples came from the United States, Italy and Spain and covered acute and convalescent phases of COVID-19. The prospective study material was composed of cDNA or gDNA derived from T cells, B-cell-depleted T cells, or PBMCs. Deeply sampled blood TCRbeta repertoires from subjects exposed to, actively infected with, or recovered from COVID-19 were included in the dataset. The repertoires were made available in a free public database intended to serve as a resource for research on the immune response to SARS-CoV-2. Samples came from the ongoing ImmuneRACE study (first 160 participants) plus 1,254 subjects from 6 global collaborators. Sample metadata almost always included a de-identified subject ID, COVID-19 status, age in years and sex. HLA class I and class II types, where available, came from metadata supplied by the sample provider rather than from assay-based typing. Study-wide findings and limitations: How much clinical and demographic metadata was included differed by source and by participant, and the metadata was provided uncurated.

Participants in the prospective study were enrolled through a virtual design, were aged roughly 18 to 100 years, and lived in roughly 24 United States geographic areas. To assign participants to cohorts, the prospective study relied on clinical history that participants themselves reported in a screening survey and a study questionnaire. Recovered participants in ImmuneRACE Cohort 3 were defined by two consecutive negative NP/OP PCR tests, clearance by a healthcare professional, or resolution of symptoms. In the prospective study, whole blood, serum and a nasopharyngeal or oropharyngeal swab were collected from each participant by mobile phlebotomists. Additional blood draws and questionnaires over an approximately 2-month period could optionally be provided by prospective study participants. Before DNA extraction, prospective study blood samples were shipped either frozen or at room temperature.

The cysteine opens and the phenylalanine closes a CDR3 of 17 amino acids. Only the CDR3 region is kept as DNA, spanning 51 bases read in frame from base 1. V and J are truncated by 4 bases and 5 bases respectively, leaving an intervening sequence of 24 bases. CDR1 and CDR2 are read off the germline V gene as KGHSY and FQNENV. This TCR was sampled from a woman in her 30s who had recovered from COVID-19. The sequenced material came from PBMCs or T cells enriched from blood (not recorded which). The chain links TRBV16 with TRBJ2-7; perhaps TRBD1 is the D gene, with 6 bases matching. The nucleotides are TGTGCCAGCAGCCCCAGGGGAAGGGTTCGGGGCTATCACGAGCAGTACTTC. The translation is CASSPRGRVRGYHEQYF.